These T cell receptor beta chains were read from a single sample in a study of CD8+ T cells in alopecia areata. TCRdb's table, derived via immunoSEQ multiplex PCR, lists solely in-frame clones and lacks some. This table has over 100,000 clones, about half appearing once. The specimen was CD4+ T cells sorted from blood, collected at week 4, from a patient treated with tofacitinib. The receptor source for this set is a human donor with alopecia areata. Each CDR3 is given with its conserved first and last residue. The D gene is left open where the match is weak. A clone size is listed for some rows: how often the clone was seen (once, few, many), or a class if it is expanded.

clone size: -; D gene: TRBD1; V gene: TRBV5-1; J gene: TRBJ1-6; CDR3 DNA: TGCGCCAGCAGCCAACCGGGACAGAATTCACCCCTCCACTTT; CDR3 protein: CASSQPGQNSPLHF
clone size: -; D gene: TRBD2; V gene: TRBV30; J gene: TRBJ2-1; CDR3 DNA: TGTGCCTGGAGTCCCCTGGGGGGGATCAATGAGCAGTTCTTC; CDR3 protein: CAWSPLGGINEQFF
clone size: -; D gene: TRBD2; V gene: TRBV5-1; J gene: TRBJ2-7; CDR3 DNA: TGCGCCAGCAGCTTACTAGCGGAGAAATACTACGAGCAGTACTTC; CDR3 protein: CASSLLAEKYYEQYF
clone size: few; D gene: -; V gene: TRBV19; J gene: TRBJ1-5; CDR3 DNA: TGTGCCAGTACGACGCCGGCCGCTTATAGCAATCAGCCCCAGCATTTT; CDR3 protein: CASTTPAAYSNQPQHF
clone size: few; D gene: -; V gene: TRBV2; J gene: TRBJ2-4; CDR3 DNA: TGTGCCAGCAGTGGTACAGGGGCCAAAAACATTCAGTACTTC; CDR3 protein: CASSGTGAKNIQYF
clone size: -; D gene: -; V gene: TRBV30; J gene: TRBJ2-1; CDR3 DNA: TGTGCCTGGAAAGGAGATCGTAATGAGCAGTTCTTC; CDR3 protein: CAWKGDRNEQFF
clone size: -; D gene: -; V gene: TRBV6-6; J gene: TRBJ1-5; CDR3 DNA: TGTGCCAGCAGTTACTCGCCAAGGAATAGCAATCAGCCCCAGCATTTT; CDR3 protein: CASSYSPRNSNQPQHF
clone size: few; D gene: TRBD1; V gene: TRBV6-5; J gene: TRBJ1-6; CDR3 DNA: TGTGCCAGCAGCTTAGAGGGGGCCAATTCACCCCTCCACTTT; CDR3 protein: CASSLEGANSPLHF
clone size: -; D gene: -; V gene: TRBV5-1; J gene: TRBJ2-3; CDR3 DNA: TGCGCCAGCAGCTTGGACTCAACAAGCACAGATACGCAGTATTTT; CDR3 protein: CASSLDSTSTDTQYF
clone size: -; D gene: TRBD2; V gene: TRBV9; J gene: TRBJ2-4; CDR3 DNA: TGTGCCAGCAGCGTATCTAGCGGGAGTCAAAACATTCAGTACTTC; CDR3 protein: CASSVSSGSQNIQYF
clone size: -; D gene: -; V gene: TRBV30; J gene: TRBJ1-5; CDR3 DNA: TGTGCCTGGAGCCCCGGGGGATCGGCCCAGCCCCAGCATTTT; CDR3 protein: CAWSPGGSAQPQHF
clone size: -; D gene: -; V gene: TRBV29-1; J gene: TRBJ1-2; CDR3 DNA: TGCAGCGTTGATACCGACCGAACTAACTATGGCTACACCTTC; CDR3 protein: CSVDTDRTNYGYTF
clone size: -; D gene: TRBD1; V gene: TRBV4-1; J gene: TRBJ2-3; CDR3 DNA: TGCGCCAGCAGTACCGCGACAGGGGCTGTTAGCACAGATACGCAGTATTTT; CDR3 protein: CASSTATGAVSTDTQYF
clone size: few; D gene: -; V gene: TRBV11-2; J gene: TRBJ2-7; CDR3 DNA: TGTGCCAGCGGGCAGCACAATGGGGAGCAGTACTTC; CDR3 protein: CASGQHNGEQYF
clone size: -; D gene: TRBD2; V gene: TRBV11-2; J gene: TRBJ2-7; CDR3 DNA: TGTGCCAGCAGCTTAGCGTCGGGGGGACCCTACGAGCAGTACTTC; CDR3 protein: CASSLASGGPYEQYF
clone size: -; D gene: -; V gene: TRBV7-2; J gene: TRBJ2-1; CDR3 DNA: TGTGCCAGCAGCCCCTCTGGGGCGGGCGCCTACAATGAGCAGTTCTTC; CDR3 protein: CASSPSGAGAYNEQFF
clone size: few; D gene: TRBD1; V gene: TRBV6-6; J gene: TRBJ2-7; CDR3 DNA: TGTGCCAGCAGGCATGACCTTGACAGGGCCCACGAGCAGTACTTC; CDR3 protein: CASRHDLDRAHEQYF
clone size: -; D gene: TRBD1; V gene: TRBV2; J gene: TRBJ2-5; CDR3 DNA: TGTGCCAGCAGTCGTGGACAGGGGGCAGGGACCCAGTACTTC; CDR3 protein: CASSRGQGAGTQYF
clone size: -; D gene: -; V gene: TRBV6-5; J gene: TRBJ2-5; CDR3 DNA: TGTGCCAGCACTTCCCCAGGGCAAGAGACCCAGTACTTC; CDR3 protein: CASTSPGQETQYF
clone size: -; D gene: TRBD2; V gene: TRBV4-1; J gene: TRBJ2-3; CDR3 DNA: TGCGCCAGCAGCCAAGTGGGGACTAGCGAAAGGGGTACGCAGTATTTT; CDR3 protein: CASSQVGTSERGTQYF
clone size: few; D gene: TRBD1; V gene: TRBV30; J gene: TRBJ1-5; CDR3 DNA: TGTGCCTGGATGATAAAGGGGGCGCGGGAACAGCCCCAGCATTTT; CDR3 protein: CAWMIKGAREQPQHF
clone size: -; D gene: -; V gene: TRBV5-1; J gene: TRBJ1-2; CDR3 DNA: TGCGCCAGCAGCTCCCCGGGATTTAACTACTATGGCTACACCTTC; CDR3 protein: CASSSPGFNYYGYTF
clone size: -; D gene: -; V gene: TRBV27; J gene: TRBJ2-4; CDR3 DNA: TGTGCCAGCAGTTTAGTTGGGCTAGCCAAAAACATTCAGTACTTC; CDR3 protein: CASSLVGLAKNIQYF
clone size: once; D gene: -; V gene: TRBV29-1; J gene: TRBJ1-2; CDR3 DNA: TGCAGTACTATCGGAGGAGGGTTGTATGGCTACACCTTC; CDR3 protein: CSTIGGGLYGYTF
clone size: -; D gene: -; V gene: TRBV7-2; J gene: TRBJ2-1; CDR3 DNA: TGTGCCAGCAGCCAGTTCGGCAATGAGCAGTTCTTC; CDR3 protein: CASSQFGNEQFF
clone size: -; D gene: -; V gene: TRBV29-1; J gene: TRBJ2-5; CDR3 DNA: TGCAGCGTTGCCCGACAGGACCTTCAAGAGACCCAGTACTTC; CDR3 protein: CSVARQDLQETQYF
clone size: few; D gene: TRBD1; V gene: TRBV29-1; J gene: TRBJ1-4; CDR3 DNA: TGCAGCGAGACAGGGCGGAATGAAAAACTGTTTTTT; CDR3 protein: CSETGRNEKLFF
clone size: -; D gene: TRBD1; V gene: TRBV2; J gene: TRBJ2-1; CDR3 DNA: TGTGCCAGCCATCAGAATCCCGGGACAGCTTACAATGAGCAGTTCTTC; CDR3 protein: CASHQNPGTAYNEQFF
clone size: -; D gene: TRBD1; V gene: TRBV29-1; J gene: TRBJ2-5; CDR3 DNA: TGCAGCGCCAAGGACAGGGGGCGATGGGAGACCCAGTACTTC; CDR3 protein: CSAKDRGRWETQYF
clone size: -; D gene: -; V gene: TRBV30; J gene: TRBJ2-2; CDR3 DNA: TGTGCCTTGAACCTAGCGCGTGACACCGGGGAGCTGTTTTTT; CDR3 protein: CALNLARDTGELFF
clone size: -; D gene: -; V gene: TRBV29-1; J gene: TRBJ2-7; CDR3 DNA: TGCAGCGTTAGGGGGTGGAGGGCGGGCGAGCAGTACTTC; CDR3 protein: CSVRGWRAGEQYF
clone size: few; D gene: -; V gene: TRBV5-1; J gene: TRBJ2-1; CDR3 DNA: TGCGCCAGCAGCTTGGCTCCAGGGGCCTACAATGAGCAGTTCTTC; CDR3 protein: CASSLAPGAYNEQFF
clone size: -; D gene: TRBD2; V gene: TRBV2; J gene: TRBJ2-1; CDR3 DNA: TGTGCCAGCACCCGACGCGGGGGACCCTACAATGAGCAGTTCTTC; CDR3 protein: CASTRRGGPYNEQFF
clone size: -; D gene: -; V gene: TRBV29-1; J gene: TRBJ2-1; CDR3 DNA: TGCAGCGTTCGGGACCGCAGGGGAAATGAGCAGTTCTTC; CDR3 protein: CSVRDRRGNEQFF
clone size: few; D gene: -; V gene: TRBV18; J gene: TRBJ2-6; CDR3 DNA: TGTGCCAGCTCCCCCGCTGGGGCCAACGTCCTGACTTTC; CDR3 protein: CASSPAGANVLTF
clone size: -; D gene: -; V gene: TRBV4-1; J gene: TRBJ1-4; CDR3 DNA: TGCGCCAGCAGCCAAGGGTCGGAATATAATGAAAAACTGTTTTTT; CDR3 protein: CASSQGSEYNEKLFF
clone size: -; D gene: -; V gene: TRBV2; J gene: TRBJ2-1; CDR3 DNA: TGTGCCAGCAGTGAAGAGGGTTGGAATGAGCAGTTCTTC; CDR3 protein: CASSEEGWNEQFF
clone size: -; D gene: TRBD1; V gene: TRBV29-1; J gene: TRBJ1-5; CDR3 DNA: TGCAGCGCACAAGGACAGGTTAATCAGCCCCAGCATTTT; CDR3 protein: CSAQGQVNQPQHF
clone size: few; D gene: TRBD1; V gene: TRBV25-1; J gene: TRBJ2-3; CDR3 DNA: TGTGCCAGCAGTAAAGAGGACAGGGCATCAGATACGCAGTATTTT; CDR3 protein: CASSKEDRASDTQYF
clone size: once; D gene: TRBD2; V gene: TRBV30; J gene: TRBJ2-1; CDR3 DNA: TGTGCCTGCACGACCGGGACTAGTGAGAATGAGCAGTTCTTC; CDR3 protein: CACTTGTSENEQFF
clone size: once; D gene: TRBD1; V gene: TRBV30; J gene: TRBJ1-2; CDR3 DNA: TGTGCCTGGAGTGGACAGGGAGGTGGCTACACCTTC; CDR3 protein: CAWSGQGGGYTF